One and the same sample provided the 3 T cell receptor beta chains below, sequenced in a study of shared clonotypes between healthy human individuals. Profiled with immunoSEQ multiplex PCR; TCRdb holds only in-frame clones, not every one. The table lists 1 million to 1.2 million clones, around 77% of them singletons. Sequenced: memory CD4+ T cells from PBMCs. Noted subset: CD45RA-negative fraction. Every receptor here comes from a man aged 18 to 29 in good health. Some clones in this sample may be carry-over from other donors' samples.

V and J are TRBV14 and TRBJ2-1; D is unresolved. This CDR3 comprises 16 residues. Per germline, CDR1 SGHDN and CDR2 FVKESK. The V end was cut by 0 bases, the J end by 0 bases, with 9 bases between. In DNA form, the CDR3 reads TGTGCCAGCAGCCAAGATCCCCCGAGCTCCTACAATGAGCAGTTCTTC. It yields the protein CASSQDPPSSYNEQFF.

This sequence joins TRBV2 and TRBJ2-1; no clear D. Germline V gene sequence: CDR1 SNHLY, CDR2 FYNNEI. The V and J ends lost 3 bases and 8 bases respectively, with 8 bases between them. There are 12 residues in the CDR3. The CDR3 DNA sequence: TGTGCCAGCAGTGATTCTTCCGATGAGCAGTTCTTC. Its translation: CASSDSSDEQFF.

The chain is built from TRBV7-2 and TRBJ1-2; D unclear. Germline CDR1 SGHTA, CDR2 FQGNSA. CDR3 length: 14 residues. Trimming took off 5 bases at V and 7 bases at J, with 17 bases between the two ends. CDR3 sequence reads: CASSKWTDAGGYTF. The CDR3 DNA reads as TGTGCCAGCAGCAAATGGACGGACGCGGGTGGCTACACCTTC.